A selection of T cell receptor beta chains follows, all from one sample in a study of control samples from healthy donors and cancer patients. This table comes from immunoSEQ multiplex PCR, and its TCRdb copy is limited to in-frame clones, with some not included. The data show roughly 130,000 clones, about nine tenths seen once. The source material was blood. The receptor set was obtained from a man aged 30 to 39 in good health. The CDR3 runs from the conserved cysteine through the conserved F or W. D genes are given only for firm matches.

d_call v_call cdr3_aa
- TRBV19 CASSIGEQPRHF
- TRBV4-3 CASSQDPGSAYNEQFF
TRBD1 TRBV12-5 CASSFPSTGSYEQYF
TRBD1 TRBV19 CASTRQGAGGSNEQFF
- TRBV12-5 CASGLQDEFSVAGANVLTF
- TRBV2 CASGEGTDTQYF
- TRBV7-2 CASSFLQGTDTQYF
- TRBV30 CACTESEDSPLHF
TRBD2 TRBV15 CATSRVAGGLRDTQYF
- TRBV30 CAWSPSWGGDNQPQHF
- TRBV24-1 CATSELGQPQHF
TRBD1 TRBV10-3 CAISESQGGNYGYTF
TRBD2 TRBV5-1 CASSFLASGSTDTQYF
- TRBV6-5 CASSYSLREPQHF
- TRBV7-2 CASSLDFTDTQYF
- TRBV12-3/TRBV12-4 CASSGQQVEAFF
- TRBV5-4 CASSLVSLRNTGELFF
TRBD2 TRBV7-9 CASSLAHSGSLTDTQYF
- TRBV5-1 CASSYPGSDTQYF
- TRBV5-8 CASSPWGVGEQFF
- TRBV11-3 CASSYITGAYYEQYF
- TRBV5-1 CASSLAEGSETQYF
- TRBV5-4 CASSATGRQGYNEQFF
TRBD2 TRBV2 CASSEGTSGSLTQFF
TRBD1 TRBV30 CAWRGQGNTEAFF
TRBD2 TRBV7-2 CASRAPLSGRYYNEQFF
- TRBV24-1 CATSEGTSNTEAFF
- TRBV11-3 CASSGEGLTNTGELFF
- TRBV28 CASSVTRQATNEKLFF
- TRBV6-6 CASSRDSTDTQYF
TRBD2 TRBV2 CASRQREVEQYF
- TRBV6-5 CASSHTTGNTGELFF
- TRBV2 CASRQVAIETQYF
TRBD1 TRBV27 CASMRLGQYDYGYTF
TRBD2 TRBV30 CACGLGGLGEQFF
- TRBV6-5 CASVSGASGYGYTF
- TRBV11-3 CASSLRGYTDTQYF
TRBD2 TRBV11-3 CASSLWREREQYF
- TRBV6-5 CASSYSTWVRDGKLFF